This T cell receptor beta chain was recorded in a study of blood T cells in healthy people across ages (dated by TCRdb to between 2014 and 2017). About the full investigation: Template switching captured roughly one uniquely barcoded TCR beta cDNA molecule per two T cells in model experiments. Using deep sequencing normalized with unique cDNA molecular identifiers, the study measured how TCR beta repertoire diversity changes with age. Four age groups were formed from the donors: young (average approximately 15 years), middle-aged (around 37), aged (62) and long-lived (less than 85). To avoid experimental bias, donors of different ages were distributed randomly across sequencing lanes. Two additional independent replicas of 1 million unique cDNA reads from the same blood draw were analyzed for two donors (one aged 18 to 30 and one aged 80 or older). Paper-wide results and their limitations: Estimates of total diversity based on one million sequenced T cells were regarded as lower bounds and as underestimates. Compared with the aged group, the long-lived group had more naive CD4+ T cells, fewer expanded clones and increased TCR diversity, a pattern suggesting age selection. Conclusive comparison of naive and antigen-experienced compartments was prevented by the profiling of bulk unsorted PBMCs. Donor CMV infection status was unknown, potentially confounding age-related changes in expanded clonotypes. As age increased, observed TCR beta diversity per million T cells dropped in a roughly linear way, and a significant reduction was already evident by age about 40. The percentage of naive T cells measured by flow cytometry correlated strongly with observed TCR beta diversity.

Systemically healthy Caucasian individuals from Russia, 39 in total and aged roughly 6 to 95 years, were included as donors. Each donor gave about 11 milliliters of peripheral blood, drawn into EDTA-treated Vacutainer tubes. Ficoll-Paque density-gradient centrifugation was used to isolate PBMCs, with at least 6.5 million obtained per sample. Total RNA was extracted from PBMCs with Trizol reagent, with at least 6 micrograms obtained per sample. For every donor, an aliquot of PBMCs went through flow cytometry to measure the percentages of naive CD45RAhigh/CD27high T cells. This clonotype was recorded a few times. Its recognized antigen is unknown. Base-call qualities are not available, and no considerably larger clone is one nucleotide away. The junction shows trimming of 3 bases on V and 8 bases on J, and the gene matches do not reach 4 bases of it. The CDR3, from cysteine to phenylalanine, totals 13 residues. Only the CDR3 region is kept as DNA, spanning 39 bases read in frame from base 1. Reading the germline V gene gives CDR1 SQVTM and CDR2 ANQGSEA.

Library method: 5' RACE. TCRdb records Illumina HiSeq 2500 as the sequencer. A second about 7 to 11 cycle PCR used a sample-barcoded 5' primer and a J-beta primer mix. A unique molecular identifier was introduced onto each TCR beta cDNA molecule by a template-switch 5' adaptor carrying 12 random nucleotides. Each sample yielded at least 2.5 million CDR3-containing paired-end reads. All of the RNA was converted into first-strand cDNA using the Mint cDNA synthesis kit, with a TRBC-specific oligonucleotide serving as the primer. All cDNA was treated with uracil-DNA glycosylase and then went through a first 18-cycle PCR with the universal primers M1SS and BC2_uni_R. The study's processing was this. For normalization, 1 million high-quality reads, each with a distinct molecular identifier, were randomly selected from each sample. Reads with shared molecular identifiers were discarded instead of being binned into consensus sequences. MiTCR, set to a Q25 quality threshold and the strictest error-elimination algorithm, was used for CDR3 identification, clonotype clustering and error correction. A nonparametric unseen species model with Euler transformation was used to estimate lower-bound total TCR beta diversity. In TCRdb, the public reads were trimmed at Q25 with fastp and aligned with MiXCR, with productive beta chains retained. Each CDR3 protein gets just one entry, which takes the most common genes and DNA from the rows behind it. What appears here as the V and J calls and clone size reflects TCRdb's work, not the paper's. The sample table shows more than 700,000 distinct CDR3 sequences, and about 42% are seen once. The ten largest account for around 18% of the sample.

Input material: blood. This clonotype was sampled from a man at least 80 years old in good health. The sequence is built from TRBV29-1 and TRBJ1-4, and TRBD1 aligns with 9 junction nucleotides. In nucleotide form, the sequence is TGCAGCGTTGAGGTGACAGGGGGAGAAAAACTGTTTTTT. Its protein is CSVEVTGGEKLFF.